Here is one T cell receptor beta chain with its context. Antigen: not known. This specimen comes from a study of shared clonotypes between healthy human individuals. Whole-study context: Aged between 18 and 49, the donors were a couple of women and three men.

The germline V gene has CDR1 SGHNT and CDR2 YYREEE (reference sequence). V lost 5 bases to trimming and J lost 4 bases; unmatched junction nucleotides: 5. The CDR3 extends over 15 amino acids. The method was immunoSEQ multiplex PCR; TCRdb's version includes in-frame clones alone and lacks a portion of them. The repertoire holds some 980,000 clones, with over 60% as singletons. Whole-study results and caveats: Clonotype sharing among donors likely depends on sequencing depth. Compared with clonotypes that all four donors shared, non-shared clonotypes had lower generation probabilities.

The material sequenced was memory CD4+ T cells sorted from blood. Subset meaning: CD45RA-negative fraction. The chain combines TRBV5-4 with TRBJ2-5, with 13 positions matching TRBD2. The TCR was taken from a man aged 18 to 29 in good health. The CDR3 DNA follows: TGTGCCAGCAGATTCGGACTAGCGGGGGTAGAGACCCAGTACTTC. Its protein product is CASRFGLAGVETQYF.